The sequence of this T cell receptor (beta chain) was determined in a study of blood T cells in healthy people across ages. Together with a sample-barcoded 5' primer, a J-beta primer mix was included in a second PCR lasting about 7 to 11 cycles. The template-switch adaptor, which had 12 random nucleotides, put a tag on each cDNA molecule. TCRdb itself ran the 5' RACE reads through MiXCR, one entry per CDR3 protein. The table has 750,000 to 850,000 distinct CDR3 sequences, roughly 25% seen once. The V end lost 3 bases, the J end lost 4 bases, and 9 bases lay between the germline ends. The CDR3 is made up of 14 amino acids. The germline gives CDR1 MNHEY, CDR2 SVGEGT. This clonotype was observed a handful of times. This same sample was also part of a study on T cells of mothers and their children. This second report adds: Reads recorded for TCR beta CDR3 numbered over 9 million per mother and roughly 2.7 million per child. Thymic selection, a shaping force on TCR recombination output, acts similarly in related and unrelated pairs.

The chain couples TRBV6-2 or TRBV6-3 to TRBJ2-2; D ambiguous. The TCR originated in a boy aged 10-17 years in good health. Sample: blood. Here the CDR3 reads CASSYVGSTGELFF. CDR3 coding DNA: TGTGCCAGCAGTTATGTTGGTTCCACCGGGGAGCTGTTTTTT.